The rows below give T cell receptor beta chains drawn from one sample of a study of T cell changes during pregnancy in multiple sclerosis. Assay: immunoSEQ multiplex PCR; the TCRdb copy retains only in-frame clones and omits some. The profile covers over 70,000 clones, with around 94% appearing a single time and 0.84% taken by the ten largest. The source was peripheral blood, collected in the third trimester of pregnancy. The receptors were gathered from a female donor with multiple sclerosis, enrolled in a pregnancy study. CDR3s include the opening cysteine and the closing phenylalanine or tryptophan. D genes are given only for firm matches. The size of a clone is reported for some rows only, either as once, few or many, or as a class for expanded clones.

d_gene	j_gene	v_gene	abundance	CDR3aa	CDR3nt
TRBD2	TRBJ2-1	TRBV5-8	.	CASSRGTSGFEQFF	TGTGCCAGCAGCAGAGGGACTAGCGGTTTTGAGCAGTTCTTC
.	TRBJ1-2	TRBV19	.	CASRRGRDRDYGYTF	TGTGCCAGTAGGAGAGGCCGGGATCGGGACTATGGCTACACCTTC
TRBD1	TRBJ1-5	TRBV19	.	CASSRSGTAKNQPQHF	TGTGCCAGTAGCCGCTCCGGGACAGCAAAAAATCAGCCCCAGCATTTT
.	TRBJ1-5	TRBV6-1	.	CATAPGFGNQPQHF	TGTGCCACCGCCCCGGGGTTTGGCAATCAGCCCCAGCATTTT
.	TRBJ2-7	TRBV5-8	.	CASTLGLRLDEQYF	TGTGCCAGCACCCTGGGACTGCGGCTGGACGAGCAGTACTTC
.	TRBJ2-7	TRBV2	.	CASSEGVPAYYEQYF	TGTGCCAGCAGTGAAGGAGTGCCAGCGTACTACGAGCAGTACTTC
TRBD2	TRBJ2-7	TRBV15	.	CATSRDMGSSGSYEQYF	TGTGCCACCAGCAGAGATATGGGATCCAGCGGGAGTTACGAGCAGTACTTC
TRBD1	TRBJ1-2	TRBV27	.	CASRRTGPNYGYTF	TGTGCCAGCAGGAGGACAGGGCCTAACTATGGCTACACCTTC
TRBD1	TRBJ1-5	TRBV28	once	CASRRGDSPYQPQHF	TGTGCCAGCAGGCGGGGGGACAGCCCCTATCAGCCCCAGCATTTT
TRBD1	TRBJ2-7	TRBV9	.	CASSPSRDRSYEQYF	TGTGCCAGCAGCCCCTCCAGGGACAGATCCTACGAGCAGTACTTC
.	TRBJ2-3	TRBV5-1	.	CASSINTDTQYF	TGCGCCAGCAGCATTAATACAGATACGCAGTATTTT
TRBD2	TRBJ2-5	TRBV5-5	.	CASRLAGGPWETQYF	TGTGCCAGCAGATTAGCGGGAGGGCCTTGGGAGACCCAGTACTTC
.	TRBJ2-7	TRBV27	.	CASSLSPGAYEQYF	TGTGCCAGCAGTTTATCCCCAGGGGCCTACGAGCAGTACTTC
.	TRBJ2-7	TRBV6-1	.	CATNHQGAHEQYF	TGTGCCACGAACCACCAGGGTGCCCACGAGCAGTACTTC
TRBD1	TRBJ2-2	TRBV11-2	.	CASSLAFRQGKAGELFF	TGTGCCAGCAGCTTAGCCTTCAGACAGGGGAAGGCCGGGGAGCTGTTTTTT
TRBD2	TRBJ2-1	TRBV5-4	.	CASSLDLGTSIYEQFF	TGTGCCAGCAGCTTGGATCTGGGGACTAGTATCTATGAGCAGTTCTTC
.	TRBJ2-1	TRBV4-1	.	CASRELMNNEQFF	TGCGCCAGCCGTGAGTTAATGAACAATGAGCAGTTCTTC
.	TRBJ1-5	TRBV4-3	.	CASSQTLSVAQHF	TGCGCCAGCAGCCAAACCCTTTCGGTAGCCCAGCATTTT
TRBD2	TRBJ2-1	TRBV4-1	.	CASSHAGGSYNEQFF	TGCGCCAGCAGCCATGCGGGGGGCTCCTACAATGAGCAGTTCTTC
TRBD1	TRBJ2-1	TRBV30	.	CAWSGWDRYNEQFF	TGTGCCTGGAGTGGGTGGGACAGGTACAATGAGCAGTTCTTC
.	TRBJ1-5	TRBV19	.	CASSLGGWQPQHF	TGTGCCAGTAGTCTTGGGGGCTGGCAGCCCCAGCATTTT
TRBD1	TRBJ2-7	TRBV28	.	CASSFTPGGEQYF	TGTGCCAGCAGTTTTACCCCAGGGGGCGAGCAGTACTTC
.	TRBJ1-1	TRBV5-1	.	CASSSTVMNTEAFF	TGCGCCAGCAGCTCGACAGTGATGAACACTGAAGCTTTCTTT
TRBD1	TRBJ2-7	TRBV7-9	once	CASSSPGQGAYEQYF	TGTGCCAGCAGCTCTCCGGGACAGGGGGCCTACGAGCAGTACTTC
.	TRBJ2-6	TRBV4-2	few	CASSQDNSGANVLTF	TGTGCCAGCAGCCAAGACAACTCTGGGGCCAACGTCCTGACTTTC
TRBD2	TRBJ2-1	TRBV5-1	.	CASSSKREKNNEQFF	TGCGCCAGCAGCTCCAAGCGGGAGAAGAACAATGAGCAGTTCTTC
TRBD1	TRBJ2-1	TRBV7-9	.	CASSLRDSRHEQFF	TGTGCCAGCAGCTTAAGGGACAGTCGGCATGAGCAGTTCTTC
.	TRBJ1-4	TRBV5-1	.	CASSSGNVAELFF	TGCGCCAGCAGCTCGGGGAACGTTGCGGAACTGTTTTTT
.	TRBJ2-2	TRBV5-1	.	CASSLGLVVGELFF	TGCGCCAGCAGCTTGGGGCTAGTGGTCGGGGAGCTGTTTTTT
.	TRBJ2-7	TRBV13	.	CASSLGFNEQYF	TGTGCCAGCAGCTTAGGGTTCAACGAGCAGTACTTC
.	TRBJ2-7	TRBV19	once	CASSISGAGPTEQYF	TGTGCCAGTAGTATTTCTGGGGCAGGGCCAACCGAGCAGTACTTC
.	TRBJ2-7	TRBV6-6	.	CASSPPLGRREQYF	TGTGCCAGCAGCCCCCCGTTGGGGCGGCGCGAGCAGTACTTC
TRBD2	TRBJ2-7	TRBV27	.	CASSPRAGGFHEQYF	TGTGCCAGCAGTCCCCGGGCGGGAGGTTTCCACGAGCAGTACTTC
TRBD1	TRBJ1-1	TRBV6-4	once	CASRRTGNADTEAFF	TGTGCCAGCAGGAGGACAGGGAATGCGGACACTGAAGCTTTCTTT
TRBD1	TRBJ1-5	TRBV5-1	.	CASRQGISSQPQHF	TGCGCCAGCAGACAGGGGATCTCGTCTCAGCCCCAGCATTTT
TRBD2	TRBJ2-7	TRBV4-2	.	CASSQESPGGGGSYEQYF	TGTGCCAGCAGCCAAGAAAGCCCCGGCGGGGGTGGGTCCTACGAGCAGTACTTC
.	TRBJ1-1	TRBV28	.	CASSLQGPMNTEAFF	TGTGCCAGCAGTTTACAGGGCCCCATGAACACTGAAGCTTTCTTT